This T cell receptor beta chain was captured by sequencing in a study of shared clonotypes between healthy human individuals. Study-wide background: The study used three CD4 naive, three CD4 memory, two CD8 naive and one CD8 memory plate per donor.

The study ran the assay at deep level. Original handling: Junction-only immunoSEQ data arrived without quality scores, meaning filtering differed. The repertoire was sequenced with immunoSEQ multiplex PCR; TCRdb's copy has only in-frame clones and lacks some. V and J calls and clone size are given by that table; D and trimming were obtained from the DNA. The data hold 500,000 to 550,000 clones, with roughly 95% observed a single time. The CDR3 has 13 amino acids. CDR1 SGHRS and CDR2 YFSETQ come from the germline V gene. The V and J ends lost 4 bases and 3 bases respectively, with 9 bases between them.

This TCR was recovered from a woman in her twenties or thirties in good health. The V gene is TRBV5-1, the J gene TRBJ2-3; D remains unclear. Specimen: naive CD4+ T cells sorted from blood. Subset indicated: CD45RA+ positively selected. CDR3 sequence reads: CASSPEGTDTQYF. The CDR3 DNA reads as TGCGCCAGCAGCCCAGAAGGAACAGATACGCAGTATTTT.